The 13 T cell receptor beta chains in this list originate from one sample, sequenced in a study of PD-1 blockade in classical Hodgkin lymphoma (dated by TCRdb to 2019 to 2021). Interpreted using the paper, the time point label stands for: newly diagnosed, previously untreated cHL patient sample. Magnetic negative selection with a Miltenyi CD4+ T cell isolation kit was used to purify CD4+ T cells from thawed PBMCs. The library was produced with the immunoSEQ multiplex PCR assay. TCRdb took over this immuneACCESS table, retaining in-frame rearrangements with V and J assigned. Such tables are incomplete; in checked studies, under half of the missing clones stem from an unresolved V gene, and the remainder is unexplained. Counted in this sample were more than 30,000 clones; around 89% of them appeared once. The ten largest clones add up to 1.2% of the sample. Input material: CD4+ T cells from blood. These receptors were taken from a human donor with classical Hodgkin lymphoma.

For the CDR3, the DNA is TGTGCCAGCAGTCCCACGATCGGGGGGGCTCACTATGGCTACACCTTC. Its protein is CASSPTIGGAHYGYTF. V usage is TRBV27 and J usage is TRBJ1-2, with D possibly being TRBD1 (6 bases). The CDR3 totals 16 residues. Germline V lookup: CDR1 MNHEY, CDR2 SMNVEV (reference sequence). V shed 5 bases and J shed 3 bases, with 19 bases lying between them.

This clone was seen a few times. The rearrangement uses TRBV2 and TRBJ1-5; tentatively, D is TRBD1 (5 bases). Germline values: CDR1 SNHLY, CDR2 FYNNEI. This CDR3 contains 15 residues. V was shortened by 6 bases and J by 1 base, with 13 bases between the two germline ends. For the CDR3, the DNA is TGTGCCAGCAGCAAACAGGTCATGAGCAATCAGCCCCAGCATTTT. Amino acid sequence: CASSKQVMSNQPQHF.

The chain employs TRBV28 and TRBJ2-4, with TRBD1 matching 8 bases. The V gene's germline CDR1 is MDHEN and CDR2 SYDVKM. Trimming cost V 6 bases and J 6 bases; bases outside gene matches: 13. The CDR3 totals 16 residues. The CDR3 region is CASSRQGLTRLNIQYF. The CDR3 bases are TGTGCCAGCAGCCGACAGGGGTTAACAAGGCTAAACATTCAGTACTTC.

The chain joins TRBV6-5 to TRBJ1-1; D unclear. The CDR3 runs to 13 residues. The germline V gene encodes CDR1 MNHEY and CDR2 SVGAGI. Trimming cost V 2 bases and J 8 bases, with 12 bases left between them. The CDR3 DNA reads as TGTGCCAGCAGTTACCTAGGCAGGAACGAAGCTTTCTTT. Its translation: CASSYLGRNEAFF.

The sample holds one count of this clone. The rearrangement links TRBV7-9 to TRBJ1-1; 9 bases match TRBD1. The germline CDR1 and CDR2 sequences are SEHNR and FQNEAQ (reference sequence). V was pared by 5 bases and J by 3 bases, with 7 bases of the junction left unmatched. CDR3 length equals 15 residues. In DNA, the CDR3 is TGTGCCAGCAGCAAGTGGACAGGGGATTACACTGAAGCTTTCTTT. Its translation: CASSKWTGDYTEAFF.

The genes are TRBV7-6 and TRBJ1-1, with D possibly being TRBD1 (5 bases). Germline CDR1 reads SGHVS; CDR2 reads FNYEAQ. V dropped 6 bases and J dropped 0 bases, with 14 bases sitting between them. CDR3 length equals 15 residues. Here the CDR3 reads CASRDAWGMNTEAFF. In DNA form, the CDR3 reads TGTGCCAGCAGAGACGCGTGGGGCATGAACACTGAAGCTTTCTTT. Full variable domain (rest looked up from reference TRBV7-6 and TRBJ1-1): GAGVSQSPRYKVTKRGQDVALRCDPISGHVSLYWYRQALGQGPEFLTYFNYEAQQDKSGLPNDRFSAERPEGSISTLTIQRTEQRDSAMYRCASRDAWGMNTEAFFGQGTRLTVV.

The rearrangement joins TRBV19 to TRBJ1-3, with TRBD1 matching over 8 bases. CDR1 LNHDA and CDR2 SQIVND come from the germline V gene (reference sequence). The CDR3 has 17 residues. V lost 3 bases, J lost 8 bases, and 15 bases stayed unmatched. This chain's CDR3 is CASSIPGQAGSLDTIYF. CDR3 DNA: TGTGCCAGTAGTATTCCGGGACAGGCAGGTTCGCTGGACACCATATATTTT.

The chain joins TRBV19 to TRBJ2-5; D gene ambiguous. V was clipped by 3 bases and J by 8 bases, with 10 bases between them. CDR3 length: 12 amino acids. Germline loops: CDR1 LNHDA, CDR2 SQIVND (reference sequence). The CDR3 DNA reads as TGTGCCAGTAGTATGTTAGGCTTAACCCAGTACTTC. This translates into CASSMLGLTQYF.

V usage is TRBV2 and J usage is TRBJ2-5; TRBD1 agrees at 10 bases. V gave up 6 bases and J gave up 7 bases; unmatched junction bases: 5. Germline CDR1 and CDR2: SNHLY and FYNNEI. The CDR3 is made up of 13 amino acids. The CDR3 sequence: CASSGTGEATQYF. The CDR3 coding sequence is TGTGCCAGCAGCGGGACAGGGGAAGCGACCCAGTACTTC.

The CDR3 here is CASRDRYTDTQYF. The DNA for the CDR3 is TGTGCCAGCAGGGACAGATACACAGATACGCAGTATTTT. V is TRBV25-1 and J is TRBJ2-3; tentative D call: TRBD1 (6 bases). Trimming left V 6 bases short and J 2 bases short, with 9 bases between. Per germline, CDR1 MGHDK and CDR2 SYGVNS. The CDR3 runs 13 residues. The full variable domain, its missing parts supplied by reference TRBV25-1 and TRBJ2-3, is EADIYQTPRYLVIGTGKKITLECSQTMGHDKMYWYQQDPGMELHLIHYSYGVNSTEKGDLSSESTVSRIRTEHFPLTLESARPSHTSQYLCASRDRYTDTQYFGPGTRLTVL.

This chain links TRBV25-1 with TRBJ1-2; possible D gene TRBD1, 5 bases. The CDR3 length is 14 residues. The germline V and J ends were trimmed by 1 base and 3 bases, with 9 bases remaining between them. Germline CDR1 reads MGHDK; CDR2 reads SYGVNS. CDR3 nucleotide sequence: TGTGCCAGCAGTGAATGGGGGATCGACTATGGCTACACCTTC. This encodes CASSEWGIDYGYTF.

V and J are TRBV9 and TRBJ2-1; 15 bases fit TRBD2. V trimming: 2 bases; J trimming: 7 bases; junction bases outside the gene matches: 1. Germline loops: CDR1 SGDLS, CDR2 YYNGEE. The CDR3 runs 15 residues. CDR3 residues: CASSVGTSGRNEQFF. CDR3 coding DNA: TGTGCCAGCAGCGTCGGGACTAGCGGGAGGAATGAGCAGTTCTTC. The entire variable domain, with the rest obtained from reference TRBV9 and TRBJ2-1, is as follows: DSGVTQTPKHLITATGQRVTLRCSPRSGDLSVYWYQQSLDQGLQFLIQYYNGEERAKGNILERFSAQQFPDLHSELNLSSLELGDSALYFCASSVGTSGRNEQFFGPGTRLTVL.

V gene TRBV13 combines with J gene TRBJ2-7, with D unresolved. The CDR3 extends over 15 amino acids. Looked up from germline, CDR1 is PRHDT and CDR2 is FYEKMQ (reference sequence). The V gene lost 5 bases and the J gene lost 0 bases, with 14 bases spanning the gap. This CDR3 is CASSRGASSSYEQYV. As DNA, the CDR3 is TGTGCCAGCAGCCGCGGAGCGTCGAGCTCCTACGAGCAGTACGTC.